The clone carrying this T cell receptor (beta chain) appeared many times. This record belongs to a study of Graves' ophthalmopathy and Graves' hyperthyroidism. RNA transcripts were the source from which TCR beta CDR3 regions were amplified. An initial RT-PCR round employing HTBI primers preceded a second-round multiplex PCR. TCRdb used MiXCR to reprocess the multiplex PCR reads, holding one entry per CDR3 protein. The sample carries about 620,000 distinct CDR3 sequences, 22% recorded once. The CDR3 has 19 amino acids. Germline values: CDR1 MNHEY, CDR2 SVGEGT. Trimming removed 0 bases at V and 4 bases at J, with 21 bases between.

Sequenced material: peripheral blood. The rearrangement uses TRBV6-2 or TRBV6-3 and TRBJ2-2; D may be TRBD2 (6 bases). This sequence was found in a woman under 30 with stable Graves' hyperthyroidism. Some clones in this sample may be carry-over from other donors' samples. CDR3 nucleotide sequence: TGTGCCAGCAGTTACTCGGGCGGGGAGCAGGCCGGCGGCACCGGGGAGCTGTTTTTT. It codes for CASSYSGGEQAGGTGELFF.